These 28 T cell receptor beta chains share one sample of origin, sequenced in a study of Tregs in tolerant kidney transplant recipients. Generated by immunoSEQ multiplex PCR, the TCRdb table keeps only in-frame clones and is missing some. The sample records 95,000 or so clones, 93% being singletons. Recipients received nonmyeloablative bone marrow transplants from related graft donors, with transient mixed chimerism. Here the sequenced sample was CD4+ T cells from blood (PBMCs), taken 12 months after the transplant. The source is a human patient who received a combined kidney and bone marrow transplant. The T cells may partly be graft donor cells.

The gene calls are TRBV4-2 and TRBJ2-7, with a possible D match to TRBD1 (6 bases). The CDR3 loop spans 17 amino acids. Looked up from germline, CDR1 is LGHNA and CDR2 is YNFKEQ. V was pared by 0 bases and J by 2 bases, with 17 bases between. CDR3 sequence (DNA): TGTGCCAGCAGCCAAGATCTGTCCGTGGGGGCAGCCTACGAGCAGTACTTC. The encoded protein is CASSQDLSVGAAYEQYF.

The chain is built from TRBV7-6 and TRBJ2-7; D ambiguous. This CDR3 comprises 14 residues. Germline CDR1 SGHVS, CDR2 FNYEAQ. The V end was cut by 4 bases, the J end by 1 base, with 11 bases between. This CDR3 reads CASSSRGRSYEQYF. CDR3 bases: TGTGCCAGCAGCTCTAGAGGCAGATCCTACGAGCAGTACTTC.

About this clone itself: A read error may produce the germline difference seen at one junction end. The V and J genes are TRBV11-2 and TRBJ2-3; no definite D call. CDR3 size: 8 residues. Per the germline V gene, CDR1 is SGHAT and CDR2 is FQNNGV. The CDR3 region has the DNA TGTGCCAGCAGCCCGAATGGCTTT. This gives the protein CASSPNGF.

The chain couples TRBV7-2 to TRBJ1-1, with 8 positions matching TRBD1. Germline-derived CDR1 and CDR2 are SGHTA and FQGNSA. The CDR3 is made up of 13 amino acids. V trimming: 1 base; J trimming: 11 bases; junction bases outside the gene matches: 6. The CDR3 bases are TGTGCCAGCAGCTTAGGGGCGGACAGGGAGGCTTTCTTT. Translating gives CASSLGADREAFF.

CDR3 coding DNA: TGTGCCTGGAAGGGCGGGGGCACCGGGGAGCTGTTTTTT. This gives the protein CAWKGGGTGELFF. This chain connects TRBV30 to TRBJ2-2, with 7 bases that match TRBD2. The CDR3 length is 13 residues. Trimming removed 4 bases from V and 4 bases from J; junction bases left unmatched: 3. CDR1 is GTSNPN, CDR2 SVGIG, per germline (reference sequence).

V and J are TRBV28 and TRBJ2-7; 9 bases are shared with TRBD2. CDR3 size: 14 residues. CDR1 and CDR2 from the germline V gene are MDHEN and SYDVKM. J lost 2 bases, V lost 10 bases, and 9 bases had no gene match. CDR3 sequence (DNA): TGTGCCACCACGATAGCGGGGGCCGCCTACGAGCAGTACTTC. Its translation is CATTIAGAAYEQYF.

This chain's CDR3 is CASSQNAPQGPYEQYF. CDR3 bases: TGCGCCAGCAGTCAAAACGCCCCTCAGGGCCCCTACGAGCAGTACTTC. The rearrangement joins TRBV23-1 to TRBJ2-7, with a possible D match to TRBD1 (5 bases). TRBV23-1 is given ORF status, its function remaining uncertain. Trimming pared 2 bases from V and 2 bases from J, leaving 16 bases between. This CDR3 has 16 amino acids.

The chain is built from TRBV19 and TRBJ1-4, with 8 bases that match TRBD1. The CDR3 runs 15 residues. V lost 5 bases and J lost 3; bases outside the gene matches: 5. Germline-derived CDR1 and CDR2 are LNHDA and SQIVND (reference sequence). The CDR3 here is CASSRQGAANEKLFF. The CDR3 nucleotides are TGTGCCAGTAGTCGGCAGGGGGCTGCTAATGAAAAACTGTTTTTT.

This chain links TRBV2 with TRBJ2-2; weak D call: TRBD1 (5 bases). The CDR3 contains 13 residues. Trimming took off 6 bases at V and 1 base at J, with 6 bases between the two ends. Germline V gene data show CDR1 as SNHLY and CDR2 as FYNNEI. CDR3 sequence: CASRTGNTGELFF. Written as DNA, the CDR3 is TGTGCCAGCAGAACAGGGAACACCGGGGAGCTGTTTTTT.

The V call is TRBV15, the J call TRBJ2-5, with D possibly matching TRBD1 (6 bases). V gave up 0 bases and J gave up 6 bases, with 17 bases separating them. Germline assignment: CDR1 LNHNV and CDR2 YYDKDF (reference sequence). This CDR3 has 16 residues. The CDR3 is CATSREVTGNGKTQYF. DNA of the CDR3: TGTGCCACCAGCAGAGAGGTTACAGGGAATGGAAAGACCCAGTACTTC.

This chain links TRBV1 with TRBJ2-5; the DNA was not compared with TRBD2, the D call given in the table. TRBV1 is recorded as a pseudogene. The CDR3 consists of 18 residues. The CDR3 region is CTSSLKPTSGSGGETQYF. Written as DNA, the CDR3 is TGCACCAGCAGCCTAAAGCCGACTAGCGGGAGCGGTGGGGAGACCCAGTACTTC.

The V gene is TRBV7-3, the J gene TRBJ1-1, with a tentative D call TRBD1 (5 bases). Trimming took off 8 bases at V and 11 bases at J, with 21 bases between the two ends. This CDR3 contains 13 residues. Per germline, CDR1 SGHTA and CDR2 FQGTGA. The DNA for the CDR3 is TGTGCCAGCTCAATTGGAGGGGAGGTTGGCGCTTTCTTT. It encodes CASSIGGEVGAFF. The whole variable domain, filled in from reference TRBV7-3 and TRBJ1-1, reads GAGVSQTPSNKVTEKGKYVELRCDPISGHTALYWYRQSLGQGPEFLIYFQGTGAADDSGLPNDRFFAVRPEGSVSTLKIQRTERGDSAVYLCASSIGGEVGAFFGQGTRLTVV.

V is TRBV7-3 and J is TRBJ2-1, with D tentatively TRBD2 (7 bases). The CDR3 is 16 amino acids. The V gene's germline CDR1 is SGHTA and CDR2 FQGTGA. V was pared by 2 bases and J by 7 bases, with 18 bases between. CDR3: CASSLPGTGGGNEQFF. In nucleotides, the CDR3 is TGTGCCAGCAGCTTACCGGGGACGGGGGGCGGGAATGAGCAGTTCTTC.

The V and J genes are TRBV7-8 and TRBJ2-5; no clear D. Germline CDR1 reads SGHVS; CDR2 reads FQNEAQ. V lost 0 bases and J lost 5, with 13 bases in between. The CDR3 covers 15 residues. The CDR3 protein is CASSLAKGGIETQYF. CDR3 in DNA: TGTGCCAGCAGCTTAGCGAAAGGCGGTATTGAGACCCAGTACTTC.

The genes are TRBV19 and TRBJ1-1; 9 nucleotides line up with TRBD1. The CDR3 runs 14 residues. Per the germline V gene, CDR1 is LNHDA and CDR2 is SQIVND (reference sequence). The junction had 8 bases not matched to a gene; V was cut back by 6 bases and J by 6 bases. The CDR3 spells CASSVGTGRSEAFF. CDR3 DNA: TGTGCCAGTAGCGTGGGGACAGGGAGATCTGAAGCTTTCTTT.

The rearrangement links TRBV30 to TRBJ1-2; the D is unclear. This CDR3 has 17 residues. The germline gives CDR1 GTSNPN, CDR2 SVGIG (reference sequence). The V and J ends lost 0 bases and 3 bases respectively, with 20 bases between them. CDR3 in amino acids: CAWSVRRQRSGHYGYTF. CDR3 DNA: TGTGCCTGGAGTGTACGGAGGCAGAGGTCCGGCCACTATGGCTACACCTTC.

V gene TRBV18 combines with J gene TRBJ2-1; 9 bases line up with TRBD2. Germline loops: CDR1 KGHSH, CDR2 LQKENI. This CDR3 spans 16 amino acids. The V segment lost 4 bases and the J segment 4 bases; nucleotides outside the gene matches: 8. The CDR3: CASSLLGTSRYNEQFF. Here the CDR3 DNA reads TGTGCCAGCTCACTTCTGGGGACTAGCAGATACAATGAGCAGTTCTTC.

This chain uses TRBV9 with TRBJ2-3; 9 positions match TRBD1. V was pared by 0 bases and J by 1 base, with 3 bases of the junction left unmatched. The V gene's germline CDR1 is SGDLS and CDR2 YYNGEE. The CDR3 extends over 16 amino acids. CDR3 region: CASSVVGQGGTDTQYF. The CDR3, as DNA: TGTGCCAGCAGCGTAGTGGGACAGGGAGGCACAGATACGCAGTATTTT. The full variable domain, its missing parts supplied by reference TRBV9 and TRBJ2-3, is DSGVTQTPKHLITATGQRVTLRCSPRSGDLSVYWYQQSLDQGLQFLIQYYNGEERAKGNILERFSAQQFPDLHSELNLSSLELGDSALYFCASSVVGQGGTDTQYFGPGTRLTVL.

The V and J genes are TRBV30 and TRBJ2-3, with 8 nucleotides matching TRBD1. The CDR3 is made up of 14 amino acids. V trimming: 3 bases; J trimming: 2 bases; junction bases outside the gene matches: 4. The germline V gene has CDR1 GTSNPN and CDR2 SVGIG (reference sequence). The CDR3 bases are TGTGCCTGGAGGAGACAGGGGTCCACAGATACGCAGTATTTT. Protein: CAWRRQGSTDTQYF.

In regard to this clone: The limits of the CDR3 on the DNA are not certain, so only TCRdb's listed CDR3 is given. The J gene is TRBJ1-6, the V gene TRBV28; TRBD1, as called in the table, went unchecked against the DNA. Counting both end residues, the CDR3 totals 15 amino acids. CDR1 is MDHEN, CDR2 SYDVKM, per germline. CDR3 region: CASSILGQDNSPLHF.

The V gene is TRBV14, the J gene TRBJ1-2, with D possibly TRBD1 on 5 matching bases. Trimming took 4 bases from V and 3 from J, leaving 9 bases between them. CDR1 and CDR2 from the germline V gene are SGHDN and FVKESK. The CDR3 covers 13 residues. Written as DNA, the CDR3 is TGTGCCAGCAGCCCAATACAGGACTATGGCTACACCTTC. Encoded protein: CASSPIQDYGYTF.

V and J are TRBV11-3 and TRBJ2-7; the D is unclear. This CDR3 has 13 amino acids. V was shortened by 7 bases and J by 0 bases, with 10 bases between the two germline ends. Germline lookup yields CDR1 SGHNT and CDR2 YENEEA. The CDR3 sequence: CASTQTASYEQYF. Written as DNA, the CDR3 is TGTGCCAGCACCCAAACAGCCTCCTACGAGCAGTACTTC.

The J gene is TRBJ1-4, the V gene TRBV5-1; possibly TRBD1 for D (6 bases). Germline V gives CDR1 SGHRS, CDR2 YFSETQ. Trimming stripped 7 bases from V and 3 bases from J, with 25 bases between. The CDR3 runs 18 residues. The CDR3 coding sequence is TGCGCCAGCGCGAGTTCAGGGGTCGGCACTTGGCCTAATGAAAAACTGTTTTTT. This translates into CASASSGVGTWPNEKLFF.

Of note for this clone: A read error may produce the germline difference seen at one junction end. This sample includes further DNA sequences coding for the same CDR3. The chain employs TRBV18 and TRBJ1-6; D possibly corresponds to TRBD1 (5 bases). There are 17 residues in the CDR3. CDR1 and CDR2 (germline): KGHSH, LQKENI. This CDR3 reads CASSPTGTNSYNSPLHF. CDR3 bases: TGTGCCAGCTCACCAACCGGGACTAACTCCTATAATTCCCCCCTCCACTTT.

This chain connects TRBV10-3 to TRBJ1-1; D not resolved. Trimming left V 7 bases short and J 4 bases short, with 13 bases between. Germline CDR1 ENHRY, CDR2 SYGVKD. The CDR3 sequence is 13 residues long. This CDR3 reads CAITRGLGTEAFF. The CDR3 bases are TGTGCCATCACCCGGGGTTTGGGCACTGAAGCTTTCTTT.

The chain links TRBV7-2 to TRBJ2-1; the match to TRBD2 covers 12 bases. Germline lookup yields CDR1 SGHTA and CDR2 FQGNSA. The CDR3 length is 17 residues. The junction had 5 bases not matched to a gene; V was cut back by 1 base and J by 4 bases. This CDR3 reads CASSLGALAGGYNEQFF. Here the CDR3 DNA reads TGTGCCAGCAGCTTAGGAGCCCTAGCGGGGGGGTACAATGAGCAGTTCTTC.

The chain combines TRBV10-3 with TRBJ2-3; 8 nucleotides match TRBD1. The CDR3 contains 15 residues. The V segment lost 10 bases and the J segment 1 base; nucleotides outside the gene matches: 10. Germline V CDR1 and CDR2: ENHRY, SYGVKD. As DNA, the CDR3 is TGTGCCAGCTGCCTAGGACAGGGTGGCACAGATACGCAGTATTTT. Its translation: CASCLGQGGTDTQYF.

The CDR3 sequence is CASTREGRYNEQFF. Written as DNA, the CDR3 is TGCGCCAGCACCCGGGAGGGCCGTTACAATGAGCAGTTCTTC. This chain joins TRBV5-1 and TRBJ2-1; 8 nucleotides agree with TRBD2. Germline CDR1 is SGHRS and CDR2 is YFSETQ. V shed 6 bases and J 4 bases; nucleotides not matched to a gene: 6. This CDR3 spans 14 amino acids.